These 25 T cell receptor beta chains originate from one sample sequenced in a study of Graves' ophthalmopathy and Graves' hyperthyroidism. RNA transcripts were the source from which TCR beta CDR3 regions were amplified. A first-round RT-PCR used HTBI primers, followed by a second-round multiplex PCR. Each CDR3 protein is one row after TCRdb ran MiXCR on the multiplex PCR reads. The table includes about 740,000 distinct CDR3 sequences, about 44% detected once. Sequences were obtained from peripheral blood. The receptors derive from an adult man with Graves' ophthalmopathy.

This clonotype has ten or more counts. J is TRBJ2-7 and V is TRBV2, with D perhaps matching TRBD1 or TRBD2 (5 bases each). V gave up 4 bases and J gave up 9 bases, with 10 bases separating them. This CDR3 spans 11 amino acids. Germline V gives CDR1 SNHLY, CDR2 FYNNEI. CDR3 coding DNA: TGTGCCAGCAGTGTCTCCGGGACGCAGTACTTC. Translated: CASSVSGTQYF. Filled out from reference TRBV2 and TRBJ2-7, the complete variable domain reads EPEVTQTPSHQVTQMGQEVILRCVPISNHLYFYWYRQILGQKVEFLVSFYNNEISEKSEIFDDQFSVERPDGSNFTLKIRSTKLEDSAMYFCASSVSGTQYFGPGTRLTVT.

The V call is TRBV5-1, the J call TRBJ2-5, with D uncertain. The V and J ends lost 1 base and 0 bases respectively, with 10 bases between them. This CDR3 comprises 15 residues. Germline CDR1 is SGHRS and CDR2 is YFSETQ. The CDR3: CASSLYGEYQETQYF. In nucleotides, the CDR3 is TGCGCCAGCAGCTTGTACGGAGAGTACCAAGAGACCCAGTACTTC. The full variable domain, completed using reference TRBV5-1 and TRBJ2-5, is KAGVTQTPRYLIKTRGQQVTLSCSPISGHRSVSWYQQTPGQGLQFLFEYFSETQRNKGNFPGRFSGRQFSNSRSEMNVSTLELGDSALYLCASSLYGEYQETQYFGPGTRLLVL.

This clonotype was detected many times. CDR3 loop: CSVEILDRTYEQYF. CDR3 sequence (DNA): TGCAGCGTTGAGATTCTCGACAGGACCTACGAGCAGTACTTC. The chain recombines TRBV29-1 with TRBJ2-7; the D gene is possibly TRBD1 (6 bases). The V gene lost 3 bases and the J gene lost 2 bases, with 14 bases spanning the gap. The CDR3 sequence is 14 residues long. Looked up from germline, CDR1 is SQVTM and CDR2 is ANQGSEA.

This sequence joins TRBV10-3 and TRBJ2-5; D may be TRBD2 (6 bases). Germline V gene data show CDR1 as ENHRY and CDR2 as SYGVKD. Between the trimmed V and J ends, which lost 4 bases and 9 bases, there was a span of 15 bases. CDR3 length equals 13 residues. The CDR3 here is CAISGAAGRSQYF. The CDR3 DNA reads as TGTGCCATCAGTGGGGCAGCGGGCCGGTCCCAGTACTTC.

A note on this clonotype: Germline is not matched at one junction end, which may reflect a read error. V usage is TRBV24-1 and J usage is TRBJ1-5; the match to TRBD1 covers 10 bases. This CDR3 region has 15 residues. Germline V gene sequence: CDR1 KGHDR, CDR2 SFDVKD. The CDR3 here is CASSYSPGQGQPQHF. In DNA, the CDR3 is TGTGCCAGCAGTTACTCACCGGGACAGGGGCAGCCCCAGCATTTT.

This clonotype came up a few times. The gene calls are TRBV5-1 and TRBJ1-4; D perhaps matches TRBD1 (5 bases). The CDR3 has 15 residues. V lost 0 bases and J lost 8, with 14 bases in between. Looked up from germline, CDR1 is SGHRS and CDR2 is YFSETQ. CDR3 loop: CASSLADRKGEKLFF. CDR3 in DNA: TGCGCCAGCAGCTTGGCCGACAGAAAAGGAGAAAAACTGTTTTTT.

The chain combines TRBV29-1 with TRBJ1-2; 8 bases map to TRBD1. Germline assignment: CDR1 SQVTM and CDR2 ANQGSEA. This CDR3 has 12 residues. J lost 4 bases, V lost 5 bases, and 3 bases had no gene match. CDR3 DNA: TGCAGCGTTAGACAGGGGATCTATGGCTACACCTTC. Amino acids: CSVRQGIYGYTF.

The chain joins TRBV7-9 to TRBJ2-3; possible D gene TRBD2, 7 bases. The germline V gene has CDR1 SEHNR and CDR2 FQNEAQ (reference sequence). Trimming removed 5 bases at V and 2 bases at J, with 17 bases between. The CDR3 extends over 16 amino acids. In DNA form, the CDR3 reads TGTGCCAGCAGCATCCTCGGAGGGGGGGTCACAGATACGCAGTATTTT. Its protein is CASSILGGGVTDTQYF.

There are a few counts of this clonotype. This sequence joins TRBV19 and TRBJ2-2; no firm D call. Per germline, CDR1 LNHDA and CDR2 SQIVND (reference sequence). The ends were cut back, 3 bases at V and 6 bases at J, with 14 bases in the middle. There are 15 residues in the CDR3. The CDR3 loop reads CASSIGQVVPGELFF. DNA for the CDR3: TGTGCCAGTAGTATCGGGCAGGTTGTCCCCGGGGAGCTGTTTTTT. The full variable domain, its missing parts supplied by reference TRBV19 and TRBJ2-2, is DGGITQSPKYLFRKEGQNVTLSCEQNLNHDAMYWYRQDPGQGLRLIYYSQIVNDFQKGDIAEGYSVSREKKESFPLTVTSAQKNPTAFYLCASSIGQVVPGELFFGEGSRLTVL.

This rearrangement joins TRBV20-1 to TRBJ1-5; 8 bases line up with TRBD1. Germline assignment: CDR1 DFQATT and CDR2 SNEGSKA (reference sequence). V was clipped by 1 base and J by 0 bases; unmatched bases: 2. There are 15 residues in the CDR3. CDR3 nucleotide sequence: TGCAGTGCTAGAGGCAGGGGGCTTAGCAATCAGCCCCAGCATTTT. It specifies CSARGRGLSNQPQHF.

This clonotype occurred many times. The gene calls are TRBV20-1 and TRBJ2-7; a weak D match, TRBD1 (6 bases). Per germline, CDR1 DFQATT and CDR2 SNEGSKA (reference sequence). Trimming cost V 5 bases and J 12 bases, with 14 bases left between them. The CDR3 sequence is 10 residues long. The CDR3 loop reads CSAVGAWSYF. As DNA, the CDR3 is TGCAGTGCTGTGGGGGCGTGGTCGTACTTC.

About this clonotype: The CDR3 does not close with the conserved phenylalanine or tryptophan, likely indicating a read error. The DNA is omitted, as the CDR3 cannot be located on it reliably, and the CDR3 follows TCRdb's listing. The chain links TRBV10-3 to TRBJ1-1; no check of the table's D call, TRBD1, against the DNA was made. The CDR3 adds up to 10 amino acids, both ends counted. CDR1 is ENHRY and CDR2 is SYGVKD in the germline V gene. CDR3 amino acids: CASSTNRGNY.

The rearrangement joins TRBV7-6 to TRBJ1-2; the D gene is possibly TRBD1 (5 bases). The CDR3 runs 19 residues. The V end lost 6 bases, the J end lost 8 bases, and 34 bases lay between the germline ends. Germline V gene data show CDR1 as SGHVS and CDR2 as FNYEAQ. CDR3 region: CASSSTGRTTRGVRDGYTF. CDR3 nucleotide sequence: TGTGCCAGCAGTTCTACAGGTCGCACCACACGCGGGGTTCGGGACGGCTACACCTTC.

This clonotype was counted ten times or more. The chain couples TRBV25-1 to TRBJ2-3; D ambiguous. This CDR3 is built from 12 residues. Germline V gene sequence: CDR1 MGHDK, CDR2 SYGVNS. V dropped 3 bases and J dropped 7 bases, with 8 bases sitting between them. The CDR3 sequence: CASSELGNTQYF. The CDR3 bases are TGTGCCAGCAGTGAGCTAGGAAATACGCAGTATTTT. Supplemented by reference TRBV25-1 and TRBJ2-3, the full variable domain reads EADIYQTPRYLVIGTGKKITLECSQTMGHDKMYWYQQDPGMELHLIHYSYGVNSTEKGDLSSESTVSRIRTEHFPLTLESARPSHTSQYLCASSELGNTQYFGPGTRLTVL.

The CDR3 reads CSAEVGQGKAFF. The CDR3 DNA reads TGCAGTGCGGAGGTGGGACAGGGAAAAGCTTTCTTT. The chain joins TRBV20-1 to TRBJ1-1; 9 nucleotides line up with TRBD1. CDR1 is DFQATT, CDR2 SNEGSKA, per germline (reference sequence). V was clipped by 6 bases and J by 9 bases; unmatched bases: 8. This CDR3 region has 12 residues.

This clonotype has a handful of counts. The V call is TRBV3-1, the J call TRBJ2-5; a possible D gene is TRBD1 (6 bases). Trimming left V 5 bases short and J 4 bases short, with 11 bases between. The CDR3 is made up of 13 amino acids. Germline values: CDR1 LGHDT, CDR2 YNNKEL (reference sequence). CDR3 bases: TGTGCCAGCAGCACGGACAGCGTAGAGACCCAGTACTTC. Its translation: CASSTDSVETQYF.

V is TRBV4-1 and J is TRBJ1-2; D is ambiguous. This CDR3 is 16 amino acids long. Trimming removed 0 bases at V and 0 bases at J, with 11 bases between. Germline values: CDR1 MGHRA, CDR2 YSYEKL. The CDR3 bases are TGCGCCAGCAGCCAAGATTTTGAGGGAGCTAACTATGGCTACACCTTC. Protein product: CASSQDFEGANYGYTF.

With respect to this clonotype: One junction end does not reproduce the germline sequence, and a read error may be involved. The chain links TRBV10-3 to TRBJ1-2; 7 bases line up with TRBD1. Germline CDR1 reads ENHRY; CDR2 reads SYGVKD. The CDR3 has 14 residues. The chain's CDR3 is CASSYSGGEVGYTF. DNA for the CDR3: TGTGCCAGCAGTTACTCAGGGGGGGAGGTTGGCTACACCTTC.

Concerning this clonotype: This may arise from a read error, as a much more abundant clone is one base away. The CDR3 does not close with the conserved phenylalanine or tryptophan, likely indicating a read error. The genes are TRBV7-8 and TRBJ1-2; D is uncertain. Germline CDR1 is SGHVS and CDR2 is FQNEAQ. Trimming pared 6 bases from V and 1 base from J, leaving 12 bases between. The CDR3 is 14 amino acids. The CDR3 spells CASSVLRGNYGYTL. The CDR3 nucleotides read TGTGCCAGCAGTGTCCTCCGGGGTAACTATGGCTACACCCTC.

On this clonotype: A junction boundary mismatches the germline segment, possibly from a read error. The chain is built from TRBV7-9 and TRBJ2-2, with D unresolved. The CDR3 length is 15 residues. Per germline, CDR1 SEHNR and CDR2 FQNEAQ (reference sequence). The CDR3 DNA reads as TGCGCCAGCAGCTTGGCCAGACAAGACACCGGGGAGCTGTTTTTT. Translation: CASSLARQDTGELFF.

This chain joins TRBV29-1 and TRBJ1-5; D perhaps matches TRBD1 (5 bases). Trimming left V 6 bases short and J 14 bases short, with 17 bases between. The CDR3 extends over 11 amino acids. CDR1 SQVTM and CDR2 ANQGSEA come from the germline V gene. CDR3 DNA sequence: TGCAGCGTCGAGATTGGCGGGACCGAGCATTTT. Translated: CSVEIGGTEHF.

V gene TRBV10-3 combines with J gene TRBJ1-6, with D tentatively TRBD1 (5 bases). V lost 6 bases to trimming and J lost 4 bases, with 7 bases between them. CDR3 length: 13 amino acids. The germline V gene has CDR1 ENHRY and CDR2 SYGVKD. The CDR3 bases are TGTGCCATCAGACAGGAGTATAATTCACCCCTCCACTTT. Translation: CAIRQEYNSPLHF.

At least ten counts were recorded for this clonotype. The chain recombines TRBV11-2 with TRBJ2-5; D call uncertain. V lost 3 bases and J 5 bases, leaving 7 bases between the germline ends. This CDR3 is built from 12 residues. Germline lookup yields CDR1 SGHAT and CDR2 FQNNGV. CDR3 protein: CASSFLGETQYF. The CDR3 bases are TGTGCCAGCAGCTTCCTGGGGGAGACCCAGTACTTC.

The chain couples TRBV2 to TRBJ1-3, with D tentatively TRBD1 (6 bases). CDR3 size: 15 residues. The germline gives CDR1 SNHLY, CDR2 FYNNEI. V was cut by 2 bases and J by 0 bases, with 8 bases left in between. The CDR3 is CASSEWDNSGNTIYF. CDR3 DNA sequence: TGTGCCAGCAGTGAATGGGACAACTCTGGAAACACCATATATTTT.

This clonotype occurred a few times. The chain employs TRBV19 and TRBJ1-5; 8 bases line up with TRBD1. V gave up 6 bases and J gave up 1 base; unmatched junction bases: 8. The length of the CDR3 is 16 residues. From germline, CDR1 is LNHDA and CDR2 SQIVND (reference sequence). The CDR3 sequence: CASRDRQGMSNQPQHF. The CDR3 region has the DNA TGTGCCAGTAGGGACAGACAGGGGATGAGCAATCAGCCCCAGCATTTT.